The entry below describes one T cell receptor (beta chain). This clone's antigen is unknown. No base-level quality is on record; no much larger clone is a single base apart. The collaborating institutions used their own protocols to collect whole blood in K2EDTA tubes. Collaborator samples were shipped for TCRbeta analysis as frozen whole blood, isolated PBMCs, or DNA extracted from either sample type. This record comes from a study of blood T cell repertoires in COVID-19 (dated by TCRdb to 2018 to 2021). Describing the broader study: Samples from collaborators originated in the United States, Italy and Spain and spanned both the acute and convalescent phases of COVID-19. The material from the prospective study consisted of cDNA or gDNA derived from T cells, B-cell-depleted T cells, or PBMCs. The dataset comprised deeply sampled blood TCRbeta repertoires from subjects exposed to, actively infected with, or recovered from COVID-19. The repertoires were released in a freely available public database meant as a resource for research on the immune response to SARS-CoV-2. Samples were obtained from the ongoing ImmuneRACE study (first 160 participants) and from about 1,300 subjects provided by 6 global collaborators. A de-identified subject ID, COVID-19 status, age in years and sex were almost always included in the sample metadata. HLA class I and class II types, where available, came from metadata supplied by the sample provider rather than from assay-based typing. Results the study describes overall, beyond this receptor: How much clinical and demographic metadata was included differed by source and by participant, and the metadata was provided uncurated.

The immunoSEQ Assay, a bias-controlled multiplex PCR, was used to amplify TCRbeta CDR3 regions from genomic DNA. Under the source paper's analysis protocol: The number of nucleated cells in each sample was estimated by amplification of reference gene primers within the assay. To quantify the absolute abundance of each unique TCRbeta CDR3 rearrangement, sequence reads were collapsed and filtered. For each sample, productive Simpson clonality was calculated as the square root of Simpson's diversity index across productive rearrangements. Entries here come from immuneACCESS through TCRdb and include only in-frame sequences with V and J called. Some clones fail to appear in such tables; in the studies checked, an unresolved V gene covers under half of the shortfall, and the cause of the remainder is unknown. V and J calls and clone size come straight from that table; D and trimming were deduced from the DNA. The sample table lists some 170,000 clones, around four fifths of them with a count of one. Roughly 19% of the sample rests with the top ten.

The germline V gene yields SGHRS for CDR1 and YFSETQ for CDR2. The CDR3, from cysteine to phenylalanine, totals 15 residues. The DNA shown is the 45-base CDR3, in frame from base 1. Deletion took 2 bases off V and 0 bases off J, with a span of 11 bases between the germline ends. The sequenced sample consisted of peripheral blood. The sequence joins TRBV5-1 to TRBJ1-2; the best D guess is TRBD1, with 6 bases matching. This receptor was obtained from a woman of 80 years or more with acute or convalescent COVID-19. The DNA is TGCGCCAGCAGCTTCACAGGGAGCCCTAACTATGGCTACACCTTC. This sequence encodes CASSFTGSPNYGYTF.